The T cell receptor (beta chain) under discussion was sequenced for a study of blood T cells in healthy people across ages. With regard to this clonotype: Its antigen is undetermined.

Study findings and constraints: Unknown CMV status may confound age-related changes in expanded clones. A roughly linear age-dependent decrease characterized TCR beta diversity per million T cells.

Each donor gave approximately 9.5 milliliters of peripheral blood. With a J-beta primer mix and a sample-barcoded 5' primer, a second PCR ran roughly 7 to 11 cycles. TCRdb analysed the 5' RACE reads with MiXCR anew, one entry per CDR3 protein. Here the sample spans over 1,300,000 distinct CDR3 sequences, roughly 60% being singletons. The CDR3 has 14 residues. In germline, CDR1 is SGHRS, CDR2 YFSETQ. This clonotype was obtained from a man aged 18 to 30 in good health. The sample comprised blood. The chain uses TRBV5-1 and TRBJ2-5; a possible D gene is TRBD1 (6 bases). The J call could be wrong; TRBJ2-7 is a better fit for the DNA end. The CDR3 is CASTKQGTLYEQYF. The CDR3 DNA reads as TGCGCCAGCACCAAACAGGGAACCCTCTACGAGCAGTACTTC.